The entry that follows covers one TCR beta chain sequence. This entry is derived from a study of cytomegalovirus exposure and HLA in healthy donors. Trimming removed 1 base at V and 5 bases at J, with 6 bases between. The CDR3 loop spans 12 amino acids. Germline-derived CDR1 and CDR2 are SGHAT and FQNNGV. TCRdb keeps only in-frame clones here, not all; method: immunoSEQ multiplex PCR. The sample lists fewer than 300,000 clones, around 89% occurring once. The specimen was PBMCs. The chain combines TRBV11-2 with TRBJ2-7; D is perhaps TRBD1 (5 bases). The TCR originated in a woman aged 18 to 35 in good health and CMV-seronegative. CDR3 nucleotides: TGTGCCAGCAGCTTAGCAGGGAACGAGCAGTACTTC. Residues: CASSLAGNEQYF.